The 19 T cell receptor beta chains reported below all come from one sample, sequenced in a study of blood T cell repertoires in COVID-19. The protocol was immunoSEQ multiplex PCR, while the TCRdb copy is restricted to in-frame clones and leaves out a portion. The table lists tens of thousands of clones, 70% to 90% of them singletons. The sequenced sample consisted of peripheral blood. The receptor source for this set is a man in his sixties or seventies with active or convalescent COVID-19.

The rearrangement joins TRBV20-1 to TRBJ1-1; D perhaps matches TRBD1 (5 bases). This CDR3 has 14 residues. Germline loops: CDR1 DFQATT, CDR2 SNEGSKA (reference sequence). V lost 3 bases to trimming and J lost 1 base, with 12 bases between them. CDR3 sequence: CSASGQGPNTEAFF. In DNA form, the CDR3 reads TGCAGTGCTAGTGGCCAGGGCCCGAACACTGAAGCTTTCTTT.

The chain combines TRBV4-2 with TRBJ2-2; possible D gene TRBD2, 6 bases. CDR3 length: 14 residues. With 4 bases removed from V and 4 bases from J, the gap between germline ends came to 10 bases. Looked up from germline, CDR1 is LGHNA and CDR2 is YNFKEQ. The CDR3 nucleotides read TGTGCCAGCAGCCCGACTAGAAGCACCGGGGAGCTGTTTTTT. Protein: CASSPTRSTGELFF.

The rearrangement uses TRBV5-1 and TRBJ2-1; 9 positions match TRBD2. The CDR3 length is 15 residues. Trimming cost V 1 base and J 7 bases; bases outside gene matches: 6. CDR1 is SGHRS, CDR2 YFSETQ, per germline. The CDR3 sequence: CASSLPAGGLNEQFF. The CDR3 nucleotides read TGCGCCAGCAGCTTGCCAGCGGGGGGCTTGAATGAGCAGTTCTTC.

The CDR3 is CASTPTGNQPQHF. In nucleotides, the CDR3 is TGTGCCAGCACCCCTACAGGAAATCAGCCCCAGCATTTT. V is TRBV6-5 and J is TRBJ1-5, with D possibly matching TRBD1 (5 bases). Germline CDR1 reads MNHEY; CDR2 reads SVGAGI. The V gene lost 7 bases and the J gene lost 4 bases, with 11 bases spanning the gap. The CDR3 has 13 residues.

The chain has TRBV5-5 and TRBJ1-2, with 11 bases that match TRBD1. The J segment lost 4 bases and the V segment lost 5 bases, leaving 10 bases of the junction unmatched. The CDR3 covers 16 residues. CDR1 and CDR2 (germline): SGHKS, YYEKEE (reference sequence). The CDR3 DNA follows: TGTGCCAGCAGGGATAGTAGGACAGGGGGCGCCTATGGCTACACCTTC. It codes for CASRDSRTGGAYGYTF.

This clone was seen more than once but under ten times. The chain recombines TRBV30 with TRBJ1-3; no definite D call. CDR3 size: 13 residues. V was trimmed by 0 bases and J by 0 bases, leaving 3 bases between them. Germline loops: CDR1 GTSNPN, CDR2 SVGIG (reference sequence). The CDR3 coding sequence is TGTGCCTGGAGTGTACTCTCTGGAAACACCATATATTTT. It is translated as CAWSVLSGNTIYF.

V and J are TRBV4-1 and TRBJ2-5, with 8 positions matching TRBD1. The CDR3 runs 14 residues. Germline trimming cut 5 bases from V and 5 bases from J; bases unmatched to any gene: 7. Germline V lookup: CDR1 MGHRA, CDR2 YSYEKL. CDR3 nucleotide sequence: TGCGCCAGCAGCTTAACAGGGGGTGGCGAGACCCAGTACTTC. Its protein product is CASSLTGGGETQYF.

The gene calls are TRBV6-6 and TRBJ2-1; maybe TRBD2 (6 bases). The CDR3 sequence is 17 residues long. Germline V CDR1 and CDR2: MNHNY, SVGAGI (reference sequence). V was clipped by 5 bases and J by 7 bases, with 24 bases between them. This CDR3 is CASSQWGRPGVQNEQFF. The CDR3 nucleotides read TGTGCCAGCAGTCAATGGGGTCGTCCGGGGGTGCAAAATGAGCAGTTCTTC.

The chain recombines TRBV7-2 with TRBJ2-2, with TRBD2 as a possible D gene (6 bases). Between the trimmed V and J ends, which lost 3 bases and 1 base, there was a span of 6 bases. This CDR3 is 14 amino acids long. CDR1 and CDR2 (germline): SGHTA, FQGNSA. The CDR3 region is CASSLGLNTGELFF. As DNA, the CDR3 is TGTGCCAGCAGCTTGGGACTGAACACCGGGGAGCTGTTTTTT.

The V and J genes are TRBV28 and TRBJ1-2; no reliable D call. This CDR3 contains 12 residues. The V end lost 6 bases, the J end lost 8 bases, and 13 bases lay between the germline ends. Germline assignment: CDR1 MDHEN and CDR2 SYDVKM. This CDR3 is CASSLLPGGYTF. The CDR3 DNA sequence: TGTGCCAGCAGCCTCCTCCCGGGGGGCTACACCTTC.

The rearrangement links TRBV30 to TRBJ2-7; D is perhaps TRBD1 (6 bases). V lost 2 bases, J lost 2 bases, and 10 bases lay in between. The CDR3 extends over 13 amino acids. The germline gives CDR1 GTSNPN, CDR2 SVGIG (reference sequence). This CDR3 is CAWSRDTPYEQYF. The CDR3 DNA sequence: TGTGCCTGGAGTCGGGACACTCCCTACGAGCAGTACTTC.

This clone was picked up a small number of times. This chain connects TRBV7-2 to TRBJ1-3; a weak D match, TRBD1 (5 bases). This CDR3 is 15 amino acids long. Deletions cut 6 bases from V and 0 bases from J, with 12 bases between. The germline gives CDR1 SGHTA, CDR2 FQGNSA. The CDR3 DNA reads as TGTGCCAGCAGTTACGACAGCCGCTCTGGAAACACCATATATTTT. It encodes CASSYDSRSGNTIYF.

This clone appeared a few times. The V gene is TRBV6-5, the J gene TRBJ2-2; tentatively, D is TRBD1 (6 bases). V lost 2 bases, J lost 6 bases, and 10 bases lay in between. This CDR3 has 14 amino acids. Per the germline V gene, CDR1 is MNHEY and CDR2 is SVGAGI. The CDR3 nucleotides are TGTGCCAGCAGTTACGCAGGGGAATCCGGGGAGCTGTTTTTT. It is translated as CASSYAGESGELFF.

The CDR3 DNA reads as TGTGCCAGCAGCTCAAGCCTGGGCGGGCCGAGCAATCAGCCCCAGCATTTT. It encodes CASSSSLGGPSNQPQHF. V gene TRBV7-2 combines with J gene TRBJ1-5; D gene unclear. The CDR3 totals 17 residues. Trimming cost V 4 bases and J 1 base, with 17 bases left between them. The germline CDR1 and CDR2 sequences are SGHTA and FQGNSA.

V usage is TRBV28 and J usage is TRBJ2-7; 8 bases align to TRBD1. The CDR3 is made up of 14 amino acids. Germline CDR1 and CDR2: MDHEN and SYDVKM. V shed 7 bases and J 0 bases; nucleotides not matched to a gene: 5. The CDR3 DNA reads TGTGCCAGCAAAACAGGGGGATCCTCCTACGAGCAGTACTTC. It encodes CASKTGGSSYEQYF.

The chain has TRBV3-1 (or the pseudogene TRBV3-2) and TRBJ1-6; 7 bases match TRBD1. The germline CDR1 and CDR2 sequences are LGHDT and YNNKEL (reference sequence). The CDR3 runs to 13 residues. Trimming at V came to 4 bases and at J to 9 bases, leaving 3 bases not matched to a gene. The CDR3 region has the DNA TGTGCCAGCAGCCTAGGGGGCCCTTCACCCCTCCACTTT. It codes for CASSLGGPSPLHF.

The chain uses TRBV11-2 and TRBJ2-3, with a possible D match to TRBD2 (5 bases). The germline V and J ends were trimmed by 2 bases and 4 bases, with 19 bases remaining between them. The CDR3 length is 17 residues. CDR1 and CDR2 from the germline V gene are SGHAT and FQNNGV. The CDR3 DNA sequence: TGTGCCAGCAGCTTATCCCCCCCCCGGGATAAATCAGATACGCAGTATTTT. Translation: CASSLSPPRDKSDTQYF.

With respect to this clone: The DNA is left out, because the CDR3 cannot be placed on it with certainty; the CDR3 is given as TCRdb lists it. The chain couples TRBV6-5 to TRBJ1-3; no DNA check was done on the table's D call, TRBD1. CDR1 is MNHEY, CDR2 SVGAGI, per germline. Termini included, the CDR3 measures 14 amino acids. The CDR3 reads CASSTSTGSDTIYF.

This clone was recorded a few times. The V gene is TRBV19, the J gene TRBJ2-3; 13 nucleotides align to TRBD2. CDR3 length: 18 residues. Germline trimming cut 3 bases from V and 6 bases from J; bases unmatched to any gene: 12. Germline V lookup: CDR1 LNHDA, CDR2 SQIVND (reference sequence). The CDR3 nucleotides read TGTGCCAGTAGTATCTTGTTGCGGACTAGCGGGAGTTCGGATACGCAGTATTTT. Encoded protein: CASSILLRTSGSSDTQYF.